This TCR beta chain was obtained from a study of blood T cells in healthy people across ages. Study-level results: Naive CD4+ cells and diversity were both higher in long-lived donors than in aged donors. Measured against age, TCR beta diversity per million T cells decreased in a roughly linear manner.

V gave up 6 bases and J gave up 7 bases; unmatched junction bases: 9. The V gene's germline CDR1 is MNHEY and CDR2 SVGEGT. CDR3 length: 15 residues. PCR was performed a second time for about 6 to 12 cycles using a sample-barcoded 5' primer and a J-beta primer mix. Template switching added a 12-random-nucleotide identifier to every cDNA molecule. One entry per CDR3 protein results from TCRdb running MiXCR on the 5' RACE reads. The sample includes roughly 1.7 million distinct CDR3 sequences, about 32% of them seen just once. Turning to this clonotype: Antigen specificity is unknown.

What was sequenced was blood. The genes are TRBV6-2 or TRBV6-3 and TRBJ2-3, with 11 bases lining up with TRBD1. The clonotype comes from a woman younger than 45 in good health. The CDR3 coding sequence is TGTGCCAGCAGCAAGACGGGGACAGGGGGATATACGCAGTATTTT. This sequence encodes CASSKTGTGGYTQYF.